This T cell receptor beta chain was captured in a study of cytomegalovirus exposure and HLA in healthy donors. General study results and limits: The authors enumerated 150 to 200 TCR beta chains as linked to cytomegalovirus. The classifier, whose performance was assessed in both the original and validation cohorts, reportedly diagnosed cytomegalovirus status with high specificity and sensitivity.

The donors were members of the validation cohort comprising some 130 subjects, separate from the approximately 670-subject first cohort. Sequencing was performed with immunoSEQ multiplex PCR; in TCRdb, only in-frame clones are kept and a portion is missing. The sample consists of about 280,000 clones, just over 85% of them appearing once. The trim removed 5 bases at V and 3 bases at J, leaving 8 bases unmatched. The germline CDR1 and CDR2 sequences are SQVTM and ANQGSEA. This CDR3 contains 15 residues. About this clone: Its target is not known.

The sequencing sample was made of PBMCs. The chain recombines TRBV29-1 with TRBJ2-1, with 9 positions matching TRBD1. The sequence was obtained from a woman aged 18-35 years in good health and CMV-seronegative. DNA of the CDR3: TGCAGCGTTCGAAGACCGGGACAGGGCTACAATGAGCAGTTCTTC. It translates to CSVRRPGQGYNEQFF.